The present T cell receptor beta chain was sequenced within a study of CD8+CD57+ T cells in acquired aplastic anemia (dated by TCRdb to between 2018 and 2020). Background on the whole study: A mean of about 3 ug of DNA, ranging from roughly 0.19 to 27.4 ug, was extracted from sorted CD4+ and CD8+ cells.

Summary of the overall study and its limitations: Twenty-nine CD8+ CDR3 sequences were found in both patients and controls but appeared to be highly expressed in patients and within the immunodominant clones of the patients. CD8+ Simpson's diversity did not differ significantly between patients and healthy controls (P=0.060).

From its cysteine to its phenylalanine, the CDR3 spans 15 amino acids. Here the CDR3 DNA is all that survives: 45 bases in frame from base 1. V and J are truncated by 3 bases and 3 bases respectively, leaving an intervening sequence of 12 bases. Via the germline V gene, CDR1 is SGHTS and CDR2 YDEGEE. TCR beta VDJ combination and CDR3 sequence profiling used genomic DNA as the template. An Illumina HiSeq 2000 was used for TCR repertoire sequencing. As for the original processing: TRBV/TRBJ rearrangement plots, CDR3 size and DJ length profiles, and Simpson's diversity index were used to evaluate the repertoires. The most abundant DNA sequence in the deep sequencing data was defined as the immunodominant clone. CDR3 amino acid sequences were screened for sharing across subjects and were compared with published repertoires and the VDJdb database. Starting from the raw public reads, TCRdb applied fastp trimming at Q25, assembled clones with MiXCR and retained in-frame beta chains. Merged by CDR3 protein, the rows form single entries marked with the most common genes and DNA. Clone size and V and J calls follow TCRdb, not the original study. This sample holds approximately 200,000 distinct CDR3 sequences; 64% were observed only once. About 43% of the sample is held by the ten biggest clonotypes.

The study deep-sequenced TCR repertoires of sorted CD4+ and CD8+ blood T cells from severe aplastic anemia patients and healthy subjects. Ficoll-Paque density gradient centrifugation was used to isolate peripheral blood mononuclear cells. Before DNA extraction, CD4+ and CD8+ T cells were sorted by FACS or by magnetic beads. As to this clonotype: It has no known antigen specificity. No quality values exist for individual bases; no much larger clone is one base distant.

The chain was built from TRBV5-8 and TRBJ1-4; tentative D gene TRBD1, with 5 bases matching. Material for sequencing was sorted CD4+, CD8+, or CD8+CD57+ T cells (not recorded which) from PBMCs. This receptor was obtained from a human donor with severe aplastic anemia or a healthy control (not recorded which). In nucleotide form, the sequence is TGTGCCAGCAGCTCCGGGACTACTCCTAATGAAAAACTGTTTTTT. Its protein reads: CASSSGTTPNEKLFF.